Here is one TCR beta chain with its context. These data originate in a study of cytomegalovirus exposure and HLA in healthy donors. PCR was performed using 60 Vbeta and 13 Jbeta primers. The data were produced by immunoSEQ multiplex PCR, yet TCRdb's version contains in-frame clones alone and is incomplete. The data show roughly 150,000 clones, with about 77% seen just once and nearly 4% held by the top ten. Germline assignment: CDR1 SEHNR and CDR2 FQNEAQ (reference sequence). The CDR3 loop spans 14 amino acids. With 7 bases removed from V and 4 bases from J, the gap between germline ends came to 16 bases.

The chain recombines TRBV7-9 with TRBJ1-2; possible D gene TRBD1, 5 bases. The sequenced sample consisted of PBMCs. The origin of this receptor is a male donor in good health and CMV-seronegative. The CDR3 bases are TGTGCCAGCACGTATTCCGGGACTTCCTATGGCTACACCTTC. Translating it yields CASTYSGTSYGYTF.